This T cell receptor beta chain was recovered during a study of T cells in Graves' hyperthyroidism and ophthalmopathy. The CDR3 regions of TCR beta were amplified from RNA transcripts. First-round RT-PCR with HTBI primers amplified the TCR CDR3 region. TCRdb redid the calling of the multiplex PCR reads with MiXCR, one entry per CDR3 protein. The table lists 250,000 to 300,000 distinct CDR3 sequences, about a sixth of them singletons. This clonotype was seen many times. The antigen is undetermined. The V gene's germline CDR1 is SGHTA and CDR2 FQGTGA. The V and J ends lost 4 bases and 2 bases, in that order; junction bases with no gene match: 5. The CDR3 length is 15 residues. Lactation, pregnancy, other autoimmune disease or uncontrolled infection excluded patients. General study points: Separation of ophthalmopathy from stable hyperthyroidism was achieved by a 13 V-J model.

The sample taken for sequencing was blood. The TCR sequence derives from a woman aged 55-70 years with Graves' ophthalmopathy. J is TRBJ2-7 and V is TRBV7-3; 10 bases are shared with TRBD1. The DNA for the CDR3 is TGTGCCAGCAGCTCCTGGGACAGGGGAACCTACGAGCAGTACTTC. Residues: CASSSWDRGTYEQYF.